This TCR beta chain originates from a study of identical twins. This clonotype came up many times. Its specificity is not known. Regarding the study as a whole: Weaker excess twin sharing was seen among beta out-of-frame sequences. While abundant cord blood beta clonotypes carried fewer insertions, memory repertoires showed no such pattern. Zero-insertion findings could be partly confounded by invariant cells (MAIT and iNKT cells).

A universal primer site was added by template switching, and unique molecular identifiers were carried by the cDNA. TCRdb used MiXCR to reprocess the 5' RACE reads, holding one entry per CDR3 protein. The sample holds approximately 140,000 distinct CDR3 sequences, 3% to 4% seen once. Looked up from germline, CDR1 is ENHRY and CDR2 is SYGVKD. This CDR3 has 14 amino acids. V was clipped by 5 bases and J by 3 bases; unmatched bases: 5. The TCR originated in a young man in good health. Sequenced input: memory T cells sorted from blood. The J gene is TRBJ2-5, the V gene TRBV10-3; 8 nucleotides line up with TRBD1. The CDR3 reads CAISPGGSKETQYF. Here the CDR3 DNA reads TGTGCCATCAGTCCAGGGGGCTCTAAAGAGACCCAGTACTTC.